What follows describes a single T cell receptor beta chain. The PCR contained 60 Vbeta and 13 Jbeta primers. This table comes from immunoSEQ multiplex PCR, and its TCRdb copy is limited to in-frame clones, with some not included. The table has roughly 120,000 clones, roughly four fifths seen once. With 0 bases clipped from V and 0 bases from J, the junction kept 10 bases outside the gene matches. Germline values: CDR1 SGHAT, CDR2 FQNNGV. The CDR3 contains 20 residues. The data are from a study of cytomegalovirus exposure and HLA in healthy donors. The sequenced sample was PBMCs. This TCR came from a man aged 40-49 years in good health and CMV-seronegative. The chain recombines TRBV11-2 with TRBJ2-3, with 12 bases fitting TRBD1. The CDR3 DNA follows: TGTGCCAGCAGCTTAGACTGGCCGGGACAGGGGGCGGCTAGCACAGATACGCAGTATTTT. Translation gives CASSLDWPGQGAASTDTQYF.